Shown below are 24 T cell receptor beta chains from a single sample sequenced in a study of OX40 agonist ivuxolimab in advanced cancers. Library preparation employed the immunoSEQ multiplex PCR assay. TCRdb re-hosts the immuneACCESS table, in-frame sequences only. Its copies lack some clones; in the studies checked, an unresolved V gene accounts for under half of them, and the cause for the rest is not known. This sample has roughly 36,000 clones in its table, and about 92% of those were observed once. Approximately 9.7% of the sample is taken by the ten largest. The source was CD4+ or CD8+ T cells sorted from blood, collected in a trial of the OX40 agonist ivuxolimab. The source is an adult with an advanced solid tumor such as melanoma, head and neck, liver or kidney cancer.

The chain has TRBV23-1 and TRBJ2-7, with D possibly being TRBD1 (5 bases). TRBV23-1 is given ORF status, its function remaining uncertain. V gave up 1 base and J gave up 2 bases, with 12 bases separating them. The CDR3 is 15 residues long. The CDR3 region is CASSQYRPGPYEQYF. The CDR3 bases are TGCGCCAGCAGTCAATATCGTCCAGGGCCCTACGAGCAGTACTTC.

The rearrangement links TRBV7-8 to TRBJ2-5, with a possible D match to TRBD1 (6 bases). Germline lookup yields CDR1 SGHVS and CDR2 FQNEAQ. CDR3 length equals 15 residues. Trimming cost V 1 base and J 0 bases, with 9 bases left between them. The CDR3 here is CASSLGGTNQETQYF. CDR3 coding DNA: TGTGCCAGCAGCTTAGGTGGGACAAACCAAGAGACCCAGTACTTC.

The chain carries TRBV11-2 and TRBJ2-3; D unclear. Germline CDR1 and CDR2: SGHAT and FQNNGV. V was trimmed by 2 bases and J by 5 bases, leaving 23 bases between them. The CDR3 runs to 18 residues. The DNA for the CDR3 is TGTGCCAGCAGCTTATTCGGGTCCATTAATCCCGTGGGAGATACGCAGTATTTT. This codes for CASSLFGSINPVGDTQYF.

The rearrangement joins TRBV19 to TRBJ2-3; the match to TRBD2 covers 11 bases. Trimming at V came to 0 bases and at J to 2 bases, leaving 7 bases not matched to a gene. The CDR3 is 18 amino acids. Germline assignment: CDR1 LNHDA and CDR2 SQIVND (reference sequence). The CDR3 protein is CASSIDRLAGGVTDTQYF. The CDR3 DNA is TGTGCCAGTAGTATAGACCGCCTAGCGGGAGGCGTCACAGATACGCAGTATTTT.

The V call is TRBV7-2, the J call TRBJ1-1; TRBD1 matches 10 bases. J was trimmed by 4 bases and V by 2 bases; bases with no gene match: 13. Looked up from germline, CDR1 is SGHTA and CDR2 is FQGNSA. This CDR3 is built from 18 residues. The CDR3 bases are TGTGCCAGCAGCTTAAAATTGGGACAGGGGCCTCTGGGCACTGAAGCTTTCTTT. Translated: CASSLKLGQGPLGTEAFF.

The CDR3 sequence is CASSLSAGFGETQYF. Here the CDR3 DNA reads TGTGCCAGCAGCTTATCGGCGGGGTTTGGAGAGACCCAGTACTTC. The rearrangement uses TRBV7-3 and TRBJ2-5; tentative D call: TRBD2 (6 bases). The germline V gene has CDR1 SGHTA and CDR2 FQGTGA. Trimming cost V 2 bases and J 4 bases, with 14 bases left between them. The CDR3 length is 15 residues.

CDR3 bases: TGTGCCAGCAGCCCATTTGTTAGGACTAGCGGGAGTGAAGAGCAGTACTTC. It is translated as CASSPFVRTSGSEEQYF. This chain uses TRBV4-2 with TRBJ2-7; 13 bases align to TRBD2. Trimming at V came to 4 bases and at J to 7 bases, leaving 13 bases not matched to a gene. CDR3 length: 17 residues. The germline V gene encodes CDR1 LGHNA and CDR2 YNFKEQ.

The J gene is TRBJ1-6, the V gene TRBV27; D unresolved. Germline loops: CDR1 MNHEY, CDR2 SMNVEV (reference sequence). The CDR3 extends over 15 amino acids. Trimming took 4 bases from V and 5 from J, leaving 12 bases between them. CDR3 region: CASSSYTPHNSPLHF. CDR3 bases: TGTGCCAGCAGTTCCTATACCCCCCATAATTCACCCCTCCACTTT.

The chain uses TRBV29-1 and TRBJ2-1, with D possibly matching TRBD1 (5 bases). The CDR3 is 14 residues long. Between the trimmed V and J ends, which lost 7 bases and 7 bases, there was a span of 20 bases. In germline, CDR1 is SQVTM, CDR2 ANQGSEA. CDR3 in amino acids: CSARVGLNGNEQFF. Here the CDR3 DNA reads TGCAGCGCCAGGGTGGGTCTAAACGGGAATGAGCAGTTCTTC.

J is TRBJ1-1 and V is TRBV5-6; D is uncertain. There are 14 residues in the CDR3. V lost 0 bases and J 3 bases, leaving 9 bases between the germline ends. Germline CDR1 is SGHDT and CDR2 is YYEEEE. CDR3 region: CASSLVRLHTEAFF. CDR3 nucleotide sequence: TGTGCCAGCAGCTTGGTGAGGCTCCACACTGAAGCTTTCTTT.

The V gene is TRBV9, the J gene TRBJ1-5; no definite D call. Trimming shortened V by 3 bases and J by 4 bases, and 11 bases separated the two germline ends. The germline gives CDR1 SGDLS, CDR2 YYNGEE. The CDR3 is 14 residues long. CDR3 protein: CASSDRRGNQPQHF. For the CDR3, the DNA is TGTGCCAGCAGCGACAGAAGAGGAAATCAGCCCCAGCATTTT.

This rearrangement joins TRBV7-2 to TRBJ1-5; TRBD1 matches 8 bases. V was pared by 5 bases and J by 2 bases, with 5 bases of the junction left unmatched. Per the germline V gene, CDR1 is SGHTA and CDR2 is FQGNSA. This CDR3 spans 15 amino acids. DNA for the CDR3: TGTGCCAGCAGCCCTGACAGGGGTGGCAATCAGCCCCAGCATTTT. Protein sequence: CASSPDRGGNQPQHF.

V and J are TRBV2 and TRBJ2-7; 11 bases align to TRBD2. Germline V gene data show CDR1 as SNHLY and CDR2 as FYNNEI. This CDR3 contains 12 residues. This chain's CDR3 is CVTSGSSYEQYF. As DNA, the CDR3 is TGTGTCACTAGCGGGAGCTCCTACGAGCAGTACTTC. Full variable domain (missing parts from reference TRBV2 and TRBJ2-7): EPEVTQTPSHQVTQMGQEVILRCVPISNHLYFYWYRQILGQKVEFLVSFYNNEISEKSEIFDDQFSVERPDGSNFTLKIRSTKLEDSAMYFCVTSGSSYEQYFGPGTRLTVT.

This chain joins TRBV5-1 and TRBJ1-1, with D possibly being TRBD1 (5 bases). CDR3 length: 14 residues. Trimming shortened V by 2 bases and J by 3 bases, and 11 bases separated the two germline ends. Germline V gene sequence: CDR1 SGHRS, CDR2 YFSETQ. The CDR3 sequence: CASSFAWGDTEAFF. DNA of the CDR3: TGCGCCAGCAGCTTCGCTTGGGGGGACACTGAAGCTTTCTTT.

V and J are TRBV2 and TRBJ1-4, with D hard to call. Germline assignment: CDR1 SNHLY and CDR2 FYNNEI. Trimming took 3 bases from V and 8 from J, leaving 7 bases between them. CDR3 length: 12 amino acids. The CDR3 DNA follows: TGTGCCAGCAGTGACCTAGACGAAAAACTGTTTTTT. Encoded protein: CASSDLDEKLFF.

By its share, this clone is medium-sized (0.01 to 0.1%). The chain couples TRBV25-1 to TRBJ1-2, with 8 bases that match TRBD1. Trimming removed 6 bases from V and 6 bases from J; junction bases left unmatched: 6. The CDR3 runs to 13 residues. CDR1 is MGHDK and CDR2 is SYGVNS in the germline V gene. CDR3 sequence: CASSRGQADGYTF. The CDR3 DNA reads as TGTGCCAGCAGCCGGGGACAGGCGGATGGCTACACCTTC.

A remark on this clone: One end of the junction is discordant with germline, which a read error may explain. The chain recombines TRBV28 with TRBJ1-1; perhaps TRBD1 as D (5 bases). This CDR3 has 13 amino acids. Germline V lookup: CDR1 MDHEN, CDR2 SYDVKM. The DNA for the CDR3 is TGTGCCAGCAGTTTAGGAGGGGTAATGGAGGCTTTTTTT. This encodes CASSLGGVMEAFF.

This clone came up a few times. This chain connects TRBV7-2 to TRBJ1-2; D possibly corresponds to TRBD1 (5 bases). CDR3 length equals 13 residues. V was clipped by 1 base and J by 4 bases, with 7 bases between them. CDR1 SGHTA and CDR2 FQGNSA come from the germline V gene. Here the CDR3 reads CASSLETVYGYTF. CDR3 nucleotide sequence: TGTGCCAGCAGCTTAGAGACAGTCTATGGCTACACCTTC. Combining the CDR3 with reference TRBV7-2 and TRBJ1-2 gives the whole variable domain GAGVSQSPSNKVTEKGKDVELRCDPISGHTALYWYRQSLGQGLEFLIYFQGNSAPDKSGLPSDRFSAERTGGSVSTLTIQRTQQEDSAVYLCASSLETVYGYTFGSGTRLTVV.

The V call is TRBV30, the J call TRBJ2-5; TRBD1 might be the D (5 bases). Germline-derived CDR1 and CDR2 are GTSNPN and SVGIG (reference sequence). V lost 2 bases, J lost 7 bases, and 20 bases lay in between. This CDR3 region has 15 residues. The CDR3 bases are TGTGCCTGGAGTCCACCGGCCTCCCTCCAGGGGACCCAGTACTTC. This translates into CAWSPPASLQGTQYF. The full variable domain, in which reference TRBV30 and TRBJ2-5 provide the parts outside the CDR3, is SQTIHQWPATLVQPVGSPLSLECTVEGTSNPNLYWYRQAAGRGLQLLFYSVGIGQISSEVPQNLSASRPQDRQFILSSKKLLLSDSGFYLCAWSPPASLQGTQYFGPGTRLLVL.

The gene calls are TRBV18 and TRBJ2-3; the match to TRBD2 covers 10 bases. V gave up 6 bases and J gave up 4 bases; unmatched junction bases: 4. The germline V gene has CDR1 KGHSH and CDR2 LQKENI. This CDR3 contains 14 residues. The CDR3 region is CASSASGSADTQYF. CDR3 coding DNA: TGTGCCAGCTCCGCTAGCGGGAGCGCAGATACGCAGTATTTT.

The rearrangement links TRBV7-2 to TRBJ1-5; no reliable D call. Trimming took 5 bases from V and 0 from J, leaving 8 bases between them. From germline, CDR1 is SGHTA and CDR2 FQGNSA. The CDR3 contains 14 residues. CDR3 in DNA: TGTGCCAGCAGCCCCCAGTATAGCAATCAGCCCCAGCATTTT. Protein sequence: CASSPQYSNQPQHF.

The rearrangement joins TRBV6-4 to TRBJ2-6; D is unclear. Germline V gives CDR1 MRHNA, CDR2 SNTAGT. V was clipped by 7 bases and J by 0 bases, with 7 bases between them. The CDR3 consists of 14 residues. The CDR3 sequence is CASTGNSGANVLTF. Written as DNA, the CDR3 is TGTGCCAGCACTGGGAACTCTGGGGCCAACGTCCTGACTTTC.

The CDR3, as DNA: TGTGCCAGCAGCTTTTTGGCGGGGGAGCTGTTTTTT. Its protein product is CASSFLAGELFF. This chain uses TRBV7-2 with TRBJ2-2; D not certain. V was pared by 3 bases and J by 8 bases, with 7 bases between. CDR3 length: 12 residues. Germline CDR1 SGHTA, CDR2 FQGNSA.

V and J are TRBV6-6 and TRBJ2-3; unclear D gene. The V end was cut by 0 bases, the J end by 1 base, with 5 bases between. The germline V gene encodes CDR1 MNHNY and CDR2 SVGAGI (reference sequence). This CDR3 has 14 amino acids. CDR3 in DNA: TGTGCCAGCAGTTACTCTGCTGGCACAGATACGCAGTATTTT. Translating it yields CASSYSAGTDTQYF.